Following are 23 T cell receptor beta chains from one sample sequenced in a study of shared clonotypes between healthy human individuals (TCRdb year 2020). CD8 naive samples were CD45RO-negative cells positively selected for CCR7, giving a CD45RA+CCR7+ population that excluded TemRA cells. The receptor library was made with the immunoSEQ multiplex PCR assay. Imported from immuneACCESS, the table was reduced by TCRdb to in-frame sequences with V and J called. These copies leave out some clones; in studies compared against another copy, an unresolved V gene accounts for under half, and the cause of the remainder is not known. The sample includes about 590,000 clones, with 95% to 96% observed a single time. The ten largest clones represent 0.09% to 0.13% of the sample. The sample was naive CD8+ T cells sorted from blood. The sample's cell subset or site label, decoded: CD45RA+CCR7+. The receptors stem from a woman aged 25 to 45 in good health.

The chain carries TRBV11-2 and TRBJ2-7; maybe TRBD2 (5 bases). The length of the CDR3 is 18 residues. The germline gives CDR1 SGHAT, CDR2 FQNNGV. Trimming stripped 5 bases from V and 3 bases from J, with 26 bases between. The CDR3 is CASSNDHHSRESFYEQYF. The CDR3 DNA follows: TGTGCCAGCAGCAACGACCACCATTCGAGGGAATCCTTCTACGAGCAGTACTTC.

The chain joins TRBV9 to TRBJ1-5; D call uncertain. The CDR3 extends over 13 amino acids. Deletions cut 3 bases from V and 9 bases from J, with 13 bases between. The V gene's germline CDR1 is SGDLS and CDR2 YYNGEE. In DNA, the CDR3 is TGTGCCAGCAGCGCATCCCCTGCGGGGCCCCAGCATTTT. Translation gives CASSASPAGPQHF.

The genes are TRBV28 and TRBJ2-5, with D maybe TRBD1 (5 bases). CDR1 is MDHEN, CDR2 SYDVKM, per germline. The ends were cut back, 7 bases at V and 1 base at J, with 10 bases in the middle. The CDR3 runs 13 residues. In DNA, the CDR3 is TGTGCCAGCATGGACACGACCCAAGAGACCCAGTACTTC. This translates into CASMDTTQETQYF.

This rearrangement joins TRBV9 to TRBJ1-1, with unresolved D. This CDR3 region has 14 residues. The germline V gene encodes CDR1 SGDLS and CDR2 YYNGEE. The V end was cut by 0 bases, the J end by 0 bases, with 6 bases between. In DNA, the CDR3 is TGTGCCAGCAGCGTAGGAGAATTGAACACTGAAGCTTTCTTT. This sequence encodes CASSVGELNTEAFF.

The chain is built from TRBV2 and TRBJ2-1; TRBD2 matches 7 bases. CDR1 and CDR2 (germline): SNHLY, FYNNEI. The CDR3 is 17 residues long. V trimming: 5 bases; J trimming: 2 bases; junction bases outside the gene matches: 12. The CDR3 nucleotides read TGTGCCAGCAGTAATAGCGGGCTAGGGGTCCCCTACAATGAGCAGTTCTTC. It codes for CASSNSGLGVPYNEQFF.

The gene calls are TRBV28 and TRBJ2-1; D call uncertain. Germline V gives CDR1 MDHEN, CDR2 SYDVKM. The CDR3 is 10 residues long. V lost 2 bases and J 8 bases, leaving 1 base between the germline ends. CDR3 sequence: CASSLHEQFF. The CDR3 nucleotides are TGTGCCAGCAGTTTACATGAGCAGTTCTTC.

For this clone: At one end the junction does not follow the germline gene, possibly because of a read error. The chain combines TRBV28 with TRBJ2-7, with D unclear. CDR1 and CDR2 (germline): MDHEN, SYDVKM. The CDR3 is 14 amino acids. This CDR3 is CASSLWGSSSEQYF. The CDR3 DNA reads as TGTGCCAGCAGTTTATGGGGCAGCTCCTCCGAGCAGTACTTC.

This chain uses TRBV27 with TRBJ2-7; 7 nucleotides align to TRBD2. The J segment lost 1 base and the V segment lost 3 bases, leaving 3 bases of the junction unmatched. The CDR3 runs 14 residues. CDR1 is MNHEY, CDR2 SMNVEV, per germline (reference sequence). The CDR3 sequence: CASSLAGESYEQYF. CDR3 nucleotide sequence: TGTGCCAGCAGTTTGGCGGGAGAGTCCTACGAGCAGTACTTC.

The chain carries TRBV5-4 and TRBJ1-2; D is possibly TRBD1 (6 bases). V shed 4 bases and J shed 4 bases, with 11 bases lying between them. There are 13 residues in the CDR3. Looked up from germline, CDR1 is SGHNT and CDR2 is YYREEE (reference sequence). CDR3: CASSLNRVYGYTF. CDR3 DNA sequence: TGTGCCAGCAGCCTCAACAGGGTCTATGGCTACACCTTC.

The rearrangement uses TRBV11-2 and TRBJ1-5, with no clear D. This CDR3 is built from 15 residues. Germline V CDR1 and CDR2: SGHAT, FQNNGV. The V end was cut by 2 bases, the J end by 0 bases, with 8 bases between. CDR3 residues: CASSLSEYSNQPQHF. Written as DNA, the CDR3 is TGTGCCAGCAGCTTATCCGAATATAGCAATCAGCCCCAGCATTTT.

The CDR3 DNA sequence: TGTGCCAGCAGCCCAGATAAAAAATCGGGACAGGGCTTTGGGGAGCAGTACTTC. This encodes CASSPDKKSGQGFGEQYF. The genes are TRBV7-8 and TRBJ2-7; 9 bases map to TRBD1. The CDR3 has 18 amino acids. The germline V gene has CDR1 SGHVS and CDR2 FQNEAQ. The trim removed 5 bases at V and 7 bases at J, leaving 21 bases unmatched.

The chain employs TRBV7-8 and TRBJ2-7; D gene uncertain. CDR1 and CDR2 from the germline V gene are SGHVS and FQNEAQ. The CDR3 spans 12 residues. V lost 5 bases, J lost 6 bases, and 11 bases lay in between. The CDR3 region has the DNA TGTGCCAGCAGCCACGACCCCCTCGAGCAGTACTTC. This sequence encodes CASSHDPLEQYF.

The genes are TRBV5-4 and TRBJ1-1; the D is unclear. This CDR3 comprises 12 residues. Germline CDR1 and CDR2: SGHNT and YYREEE (reference sequence). V was shortened by 0 bases and J by 7 bases, with 7 bases between the two germline ends. This chain's CDR3 is CASSLERVEAFF. The CDR3 region has the DNA TGTGCCAGCAGCTTGGAAAGGGTTGAAGCTTTCTTT.

The rearrangement links TRBV19 to TRBJ2-2, with TRBD1 identical over 7 bases. The CDR3 is 14 amino acids. Germline CDR1 is LNHDA and CDR2 is SQIVND (reference sequence). V gave up 5 bases and J gave up 6 bases; unmatched junction bases: 6. This chain's CDR3 is CASSLRGGPGELFF. The DNA of the CDR3 is TGTGCCAGTAGTCTTCGAGGGGGCCCCGGGGAGCTGTTTTTT.

The chain couples TRBV2 to TRBJ1-1; D is undetermined. CDR3 length equals 15 residues. Germline CDR1 and CDR2: SNHLY and FYNNEI. Trimming removed 0 bases from V and 4 bases from J, with 12 bases in between. CDR3 loop: CASSEADQIGTEAFF. The CDR3 coding sequence is TGTGCCAGCAGTGAAGCAGACCAGATCGGCACTGAAGCTTTCTTT.

The chain employs TRBV4-1 and TRBJ2-2, with D perhaps matching TRBD2 (5 bases). In germline, CDR1 is MGHRA, CDR2 YSYEKL. The CDR3 extends over 18 amino acids. Trimming cost V 1 base and J 1 base, with 16 bases left between them. DNA for the CDR3: TGCGCCAGCAGCCAAGTTGTTATAGCGCATCAGAACACCGGGGAGCTGTTTTTT. Encoded protein: CASSQVVIAHQNTGELFF.

This clone was counted a single time. Written as DNA, the CDR3 is TGTGCCAGCAGTCTCCCGGGACAGGGGGCGTCTTTGTTCTTC. It translates to CASSLPGQGASLFF. The rearrangement uses TRBV27 and TRBJ2-1, with 12 nucleotides matching TRBD1. This CDR3 has 14 residues. Per germline, CDR1 MNHEY and CDR2 SMNVEV (reference sequence). V lost 5 bases, J lost 15 bases, and 11 bases stayed unmatched.

V and J are TRBV5-6 and TRBJ2-7; 11 nucleotides line up with TRBD2. Unmatched junction bases numbered 9, after V lost 3 bases and J lost 4 bases. This CDR3 region has 16 residues. Germline V gives CDR1 SGHDT, CDR2 YYEEEE. CDR3 DNA: TGTGCCAGCAGCTCGTGGGGGACTAGCGGTAGATACGAGCAGTACTTC. It specifies CASSSWGTSGRYEQYF.

The sample holds one count of this clone. The chain employs TRBV4-1 and TRBJ1-4; D is uncertain. The CDR3 has 16 residues. V was pared by 4 bases and J by 2 bases, with 14 bases between. The germline CDR1 and CDR2 sequences are MGHRA and YSYEKL. This chain's CDR3 is CASSRKPAPTNEKLFF. In nucleotides, the CDR3 is TGCGCCAGCAGCCGGAAACCAGCTCCCACTAATGAAAAACTGTTTTTT.

This chain links TRBV4-1 with TRBJ2-7; D assignment may be TRBD1 or TRBD2 (5 bases each). The CDR3 loop spans 15 amino acids. V lost 1 base and J 6 bases, leaving 16 bases between the germline ends. Germline CDR1 is MGHRA and CDR2 is YSYEKL. The CDR3 coding sequence is TGCGCCAGCAGCCAAGTAGGGGACGTGAGGCGCGAGCAGTACTTC. Residues: CASSQVGDVRREQYF.

The chain carries TRBV10-3 and TRBJ1-2, with a weak D call TRBD1 (5 bases). CDR1 is ENHRY, CDR2 SYGVKD, per germline. The CDR3 spans 13 residues. V lost 6 bases and J 5 bases, leaving 13 bases between the germline ends. CDR3 bases: TGTGCCATCAGCCCGGCGGGGGGGTATGGCTACACCTTC. It codes for CAISPAGGYGYTF.

The chain employs TRBV7-9 and TRBJ1-1, with TRBD1 identical over 10 bases. V shed 0 bases, J shed 1 base, and the junction held 5 bases outside the gene matches. The CDR3 length is 17 residues. The V gene's germline CDR1 is SEHNR and CDR2 FQNEAQ (reference sequence). CDR3 sequence reads: CASSLAPGQGPNTEAFF. CDR3 DNA sequence: TGTGCCAGCAGCTTAGCCCCGGGACAGGGGCCGAACACTGAAGCTTTCTTT.

The rearrangement uses TRBV7-6 and TRBJ1-2; D remains ambiguous. Germline CDR1 and CDR2: SGHVS and FNYEAQ. The CDR3 has 17 amino acids. V shed 4 bases and J shed 0 bases, with 18 bases lying between them. CDR3 region: CASSSMPGGLANYGYTF. Here the CDR3 DNA reads TGTGCCAGCAGCTCTATGCCGGGTGGGTTAGCTAACTATGGCTACACCTTC.